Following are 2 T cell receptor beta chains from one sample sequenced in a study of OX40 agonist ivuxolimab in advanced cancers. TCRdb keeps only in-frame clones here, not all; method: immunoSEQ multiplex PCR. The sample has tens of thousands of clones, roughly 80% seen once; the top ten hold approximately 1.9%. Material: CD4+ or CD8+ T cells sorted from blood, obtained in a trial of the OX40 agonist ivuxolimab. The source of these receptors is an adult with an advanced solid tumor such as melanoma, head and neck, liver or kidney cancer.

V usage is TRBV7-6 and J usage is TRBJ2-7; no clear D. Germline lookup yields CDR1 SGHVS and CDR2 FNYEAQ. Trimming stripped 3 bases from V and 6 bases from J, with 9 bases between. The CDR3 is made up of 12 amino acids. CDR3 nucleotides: TGTGCCAGCAGCTTCATGGACGGCGAGCAGTACTTC. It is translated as CASSFMDGEQYF.

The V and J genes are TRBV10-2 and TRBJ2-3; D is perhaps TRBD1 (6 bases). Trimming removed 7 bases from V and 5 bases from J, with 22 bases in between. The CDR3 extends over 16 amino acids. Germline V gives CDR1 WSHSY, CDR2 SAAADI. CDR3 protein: CASTGRGWVLQDTQYF. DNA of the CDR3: TGCGCCAGCACCGGCAGGGGTTGGGTGTTACAAGATACGCAGTATTTT.